This T cell receptor (beta chain) was retrieved from a study of regulatory T cells in long-lasting Graves disease. The CDR3 has 12 residues. Germline V gives CDR1 SGHNT, CDR2 YENEEA. V dropped 11 bases and J dropped 7 bases, with 18 bases sitting between them. Specified time point: newly diagnosed GD, antithyroid drugs for less than 3 months. PBMC-derived RNA was used for the TCR library. The table lists this clonotype with many counts. With iRepertoire HTBI primers and Arm-PCR of CDR3 regions, TCR beta libraries were built. MiXCR, applied by TCRdb to the multiplex PCR reads, yields one record per CDR3 protein. The data hold 450,000 to 500,000 distinct CDR3 sequences, with 15% to 20% observed a single time. The same specimen was also included in a second study, on T cells in Graves' hyperthyroidism and ophthalmopathy.

The origin of this receptor is a man between 35 and 55 years old with Graves disease. The chain recombines TRBV11-3 with TRBJ2-7; D gene unclear. Sample: peripheral blood mononuclear cells (PBMCs), taken at new diagnosis, from a patient treated with antithyroid drugs. The CDR3 reads CAPKGSTKEQYF. In DNA form, the CDR3 reads TGTGCCCCAAAGGGCAGCACTAAGGAGCAGTACTTC.